This TCR beta chain was found in a study of CD8 T cells in ankylosing spondylitis. Whole-study findings and limits: Several of the motif variants were reported before in synovial fluid and blood from reactive arthritis. Among TCR beta sequences, a motif of eight highly homologous variants appeared characteristic of ankylosing spondylitis blood.

Comment on this clonotype: What it binds is unknown.

The CDR3 covers 15 residues. The V end lost 5 bases, the J end lost 1 base, and 9 bases lay between the germline ends. The V gene's germline CDR1 is MNHEY and CDR2 SMNVEV (reference sequence). Preparation of TCR beta libraries was done by quantitative 5'-RACE with molecular barcodes. Each CDR3 protein is one row after TCRdb ran MiXCR on the 5' RACE reads. This sample has approximately 440,000 distinct CDR3 sequences, with roughly a sixth found just once. Sequencing was performed on blood, either unsorted or a sorted T cell fraction (not recorded which). The chain carries TRBV27 and TRBJ2-6; D unresolved. This TCR derives from a male donor with ankylosing spondylitis. The CDR3 DNA sequence: TGTGCCAGCAGTCCAGTGGAGTCTGGGGCCAACGTCCTGACTTTC. Amino acid sequence: CASSPVESGANVLTF.